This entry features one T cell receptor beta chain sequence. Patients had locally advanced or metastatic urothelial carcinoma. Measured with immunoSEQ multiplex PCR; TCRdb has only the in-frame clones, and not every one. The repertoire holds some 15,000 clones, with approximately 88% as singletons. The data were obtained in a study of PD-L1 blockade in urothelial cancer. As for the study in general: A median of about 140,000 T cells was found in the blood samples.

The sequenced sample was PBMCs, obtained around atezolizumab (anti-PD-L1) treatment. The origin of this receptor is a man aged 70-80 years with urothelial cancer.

This CDR3 reads CAWSAGRLEKLFF. The DNA of the CDR3 is TGTGCCTGGAGCGCGGGACGGCTGGAAAAACTGTTTTTT. The chain links TRBV30 to TRBJ1-4; the D gene is possibly TRBD1 (5 bases). This CDR3 has 13 residues. CDR1 and CDR2 (germline): GTSNPN, SVGIG (reference sequence). V lost 3 bases to trimming and J lost 8 bases, with 13 bases between them. The full variable domain, with the rest looked up from reference TRBV30 and TRBJ1-4, is SQTIHQWPATLVQPVGSPLSLECTVEGTSNPNLYWYRQAAGRGLQLLFYSVGIGQISSEVPQNLSASRPQDRQFILSSKKLLLSDSGFYLCAWSAGRLEKLFFGSGTQLSVL.